A single TCR beta chain is shown here with its context. This entry belongs to a study of control samples from healthy donors and cancer patients. CDR1 MNHNS and CDR2 SASEGT come from the germline V gene. The CDR3 spans 16 residues. The ends were cut back, 4 bases at V and 5 bases at J, with 21 bases in the middle. The data were produced by immunoSEQ multiplex PCR, yet TCRdb's version contains in-frame clones alone and is incomplete. Among 84,000 or so clones listed, 84% were seen once. The rearrangement links TRBV6-1 to TRBJ2-7, with D possibly TRBD2 on 5 matching bases. The receptor was isolated from a man between 60 and 70 years old with head and neck cancer. The sample comprised PBMCs. CDR3 amino acids: CASSVPHTGMRDEQYF. The CDR3 bases are TGTGCCAGCAGTGTGCCCCACACGGGAATGCGCGACGAGCAGTACTTC.